These 3 T cell receptor beta chains came from one sample sequenced in a study of vaccination and CD4 T cells after COVID-19. What these receptors recognize is not known. Treatment specified: approximately 9-day PBMC culture with coronavirus spike peptide pools or control peptides (ViraFEST assay). Sequencing of cultured CD4+ T cell DNA used the Oncomine TCR Beta short-read assay. TCRdb called the PCR reads again in MiXCR, with one record for every CDR3 protein. In the table there are more than 6,500 distinct CDR3 sequences, 73% of which are singletons. The sample consisted of CD4+ T cells from blood, cultured in vitro. The receptors were sampled from a human donor who had recovered from COVID-19.

The chain couples TRBV20-1 to TRBJ1-1; D gene uncertain. The CDR3 length is 14 residues. V shed 6 bases and J shed 1 base, with 15 bases lying between them. The germline CDR1 and CDR2 sequences are DFQATT and SNEGSKA (reference sequence). The CDR3 coding sequence is TGCAGTGCCCCAAAGGGCTCATCGAACACTGAAGCTTTCTTT. Translation gives CSAPKGSSNTEAFF.

V usage is TRBV15 and J usage is TRBJ1-2, with D uncertain. The CDR3 loop spans 14 amino acids. Per germline, CDR1 LNHNV and CDR2 YYDKDF (reference sequence). V lost 1 base, J lost 5 bases, and 11 bases lay in between. CDR3 amino acids: CATSRGGRSYGYTF. In DNA, the CDR3 is TGTGCCACCAGCAGAGGAGGGAGGTCTTATGGCTACACCTTC. The full variable domain, with the rest looked up from reference TRBV15 and TRBJ1-2, is DAMVIQNPRYQVTQFGKPVTLSCSQTLNHNVMYWYQQKSSQAPKLLFHYYDKDFNNEADTPDNFQSRRPNTSFCFLDIRSPGLGDTAMYLCATSRGGRSYGYTFGSGTRLTVV.

The rearrangement uses TRBV27 and TRBJ2-4; the D gene is possibly TRBD2 (6 bases). In germline, CDR1 is MNHEY, CDR2 SMNVEV (reference sequence). The CDR3 runs 14 residues. The V end lost 6 bases, the J end lost 0 bases, and 9 bases lay between the germline ends. The CDR3 is CASSRGTAKNIQYF. CDR3 nucleotide sequence: TGTGCCAGCAGCCGGGGGACAGCCAAAAACATTCAGTACTTC.